The rows below give T cell receptor beta chains drawn from one sample of a study of blood T cell repertoires in COVID-19. The repertoire was sequenced with immunoSEQ multiplex PCR; TCRdb's copy has only in-frame clones and lacks some. The repertoire has about 220,000 clones, roughly four fifths of them found once; the top ten carry about 5.6%. The source material was peripheral blood. These receptors came from a woman aged 70-85 years with COVID-19, enrolled during active disease. Both conserved end residues are part of each CDR3. Fields, in order: J gene, clone size, V gene, D gene, CDR3 DNA, CDR3 protein. D genes are given only for firm matches. Size is stated for part of the rows, as once, few or many counts, or as a class when the clone is expanded.

j_call: TRBJ1-1; clone_size: once; v_call: TRBV12-3/TRBV12-4; d_call: .; cdr3_nt: TGTGCCAGCAGTTTTGGGGCCGCACAGGCTTTCTTT; cdr3_aa: CASSFGAAQAFF
j_call: TRBJ1-6; clone_size: .; v_call: TRBV3-1/TRBV3-2; d_call: TRBD1; cdr3_nt: TGTGCCAGCAGCCAAGGTACGAGTGGACAGGGCTCACCCCTCCACTTT; cdr3_aa: CASSQGTSGQGSPLHF
j_call: TRBJ1-2; clone_size: .; v_call: TRBV3-1/TRBV3-2; d_call: TRBD1; cdr3_nt: TGTGCCAGCAGCCAAGGACAGGGAGCTAACTATGGCTACACCTTC; cdr3_aa: CASSQGQGANYGYTF
j_call: TRBJ1-2; clone_size: once; v_call: TRBV4-3; d_call: .; cdr3_nt: TGCGCCAGCAGCCAACGAATCATTTCCAGTGACTATGGCTACACCTTC; cdr3_aa: CASSQRIISSDYGYTF
j_call: TRBJ1-1; clone_size: .; v_call: TRBV4-3; d_call: .; cdr3_nt: TGCGCCAGCAGCCAAGAAGGAGCGAACACTGAAGCTTTCTTT; cdr3_aa: CASSQEGANTEAFF
j_call: TRBJ2-3; clone_size: .; v_call: TRBV2; d_call: .; cdr3_nt: TGTGCCAGCAGTGACCCCCACAGTCTCACAGATACGCAGTATTTT; cdr3_aa: CASSDPHSLTDTQYF
j_call: TRBJ1-2; clone_size: .; v_call: TRBV28; d_call: TRBD1; cdr3_nt: TGTGCCAGCAGAATCCCCCTCGGCAGGGGGAGCGAGGGCTACACCTTC; cdr3_aa: CASRIPLGRGSEGYTF
j_call: TRBJ1-5; clone_size: few; v_call: TRBV19; d_call: .; cdr3_nt: TGTGCCAGCCAGGGAAGCAATCAGCCCCAGCATTTT; cdr3_aa: CASQGSNQPQHF
j_call: TRBJ2-7; clone_size: few; v_call: TRBV28; d_call: TRBD2; cdr3_nt: TGTGCCAGCAGTAGTCCGGGACTAGCGACCTCCGAGCAGTACTTC; cdr3_aa: CASSSPGLATSEQYF
j_call: TRBJ2-7; clone_size: .; v_call: TRBV30; d_call: TRBD1; cdr3_nt: TGTGCCTGGAAATCGGGCGGACAGGGGTTCTACGAGCAGTACTTC; cdr3_aa: CAWKSGGQGFYEQYF
j_call: TRBJ2-7; clone_size: once; v_call: TRBV7-8; d_call: .; cdr3_nt: TGTGCCAGCAGCTTTGAGGCAAGCTCCTACGAGCAGTACTTC; cdr3_aa: CASSFEASSYEQYF
j_call: TRBJ2-5; clone_size: .; v_call: TRBV12-3/TRBV12-4; d_call: .; cdr3_nt: TGTGCCAGCAGTGTGAGGGAGACCCAGTACTTC; cdr3_aa: CASSVRETQYF
j_call: TRBJ1-2; clone_size: once; v_call: TRBV24-1; d_call: .; cdr3_nt: TGTGCCATCGGTGGAACAGGGCAACTACATGGCTACACCTTC; cdr3_aa: CAIGGTGQLHGYTF
j_call: TRBJ2-1; clone_size: .; v_call: TRBV5-1; d_call: .; cdr3_nt: TGCGCCAGCAGCTTGTCCGGGGACAATGAGCAGTTCTTC; cdr3_aa: CASSLSGDNEQFF
j_call: TRBJ2-2; clone_size: .; v_call: TRBV29-1; d_call: .; cdr3_nt: TGCAGCGTTTTTAGCCGGGGGAACACCGGGGAGCTGTTTTTT; cdr3_aa: CSVFSRGNTGELFF
j_call: TRBJ2-1; clone_size: .; v_call: TRBV28; d_call: TRBD2; cdr3_nt: TGTGCCAGCAGTTCCCTCCTAGCGGATTCCTACAATGAGCAGTTCTTC; cdr3_aa: CASSSLLADSYNEQFF
j_call: TRBJ2-3; clone_size: few; v_call: TRBV7-3; d_call: .; cdr3_nt: TGTGCCAGCAGCTTAACGGCCAATACGCAGTATTTT; cdr3_aa: CASSLTANTQYF
j_call: TRBJ2-7; clone_size: .; v_call: TRBV11-2; d_call: TRBD2; cdr3_nt: TGTGCCAGCAGCTTTGGGGGTACGCGGGAGCTCGAGCAGTACTTC; cdr3_aa: CASSFGGTRELEQYF
j_call: TRBJ2-7; clone_size: .; v_call: TRBV5-1; d_call: TRBD2; cdr3_nt: TGCGCCAGCAGCTTTGGACTAGCGATCTCCTACGAGCAGTACTTC; cdr3_aa: CASSFGLAISYEQYF
j_call: TRBJ2-7; clone_size: .; v_call: TRBV6-1; d_call: TRBD2; cdr3_nt: TGTGCCAGCAGTCTCCTAGCGGGGTTGTACGAGCAGTACTTC; cdr3_aa: CASSLLAGLYEQYF
j_call: TRBJ2-5; clone_size: .; v_call: TRBV28; d_call: .; cdr3_nt: TGTGCCAGCAATGCGCCAGGTTCCCTAGAGACCCAGTACTTC; cdr3_aa: CASNAPGSLETQYF
j_call: TRBJ2-3; clone_size: .; v_call: TRBV19; d_call: TRBD2; cdr3_nt: TGTGCCAGTAGTCCGCGGACTAGCGGGAGCTCTAGCACAGATACGCAGTATTTT; cdr3_aa: CASSPRTSGSSSTDTQYF
j_call: TRBJ1-1; clone_size: .; v_call: TRBV28; d_call: .; cdr3_nt: TGTGCCAGCAGAAAGGAGGGGTACACTGAAGCTTTCTTT; cdr3_aa: CASRKEGYTEAFF
j_call: TRBJ1-2; clone_size: .; v_call: TRBV25-1; d_call: .; cdr3_nt: TGTGCCAGCAGTGAAACAGGGTCGAGACAGCTGAGTGGCTACACCTTC; cdr3_aa: CASSETGSRQLSGYTF
j_call: TRBJ1-6; clone_size: .; v_call: TRBV27; d_call: TRBD1; cdr3_nt: TGTGCCAGCCGGGACAGGGCGAGATCACCCCTCCACTTT; cdr3_aa: CASRDRARSPLHF
j_call: TRBJ2-7; clone_size: .; v_call: TRBV5-4; d_call: TRBD2; cdr3_nt: TGTGCCAGCAGCTCCTGGACTAGCGGGAGACGAGAGCAGTACTTC; cdr3_aa: CASSSWTSGRREQYF
j_call: TRBJ2-7; clone_size: .; v_call: TRBV29-1; d_call: TRBD2; cdr3_nt: TGCAGCGTTAGGACTAGCAGCTACGAGCAGTACTTC; cdr3_aa: CSVRTSSYEQYF
j_call: TRBJ2-2; clone_size: .; v_call: TRBV24-1; d_call: .; cdr3_nt: TGTGCCTCGGCGAGGAGCCGGAACACCGGGGAGCTGTTTTTT; cdr3_aa: CASARSRNTGELFF
j_call: TRBJ1-5; clone_size: .; v_call: TRBV6-1; d_call: .; cdr3_nt: TGTGCCAGCAGTGAAAACGTAGGCACAGTCCCCAATCAGCCCCAGCATTTT; cdr3_aa: CASSENVGTVPNQPQHF
j_call: TRBJ2-3; clone_size: .; v_call: TRBV5-1; d_call: .; cdr3_nt: TGCGCCAGCAGCTTGGTGTTGGCGGGGTACACAGATACGCAGTATTTT; cdr3_aa: CASSLVLAGYTDTQYF
j_call: TRBJ1-5; clone_size: .; v_call: TRBV6-2/TRBV6-3; d_call: .; cdr3_nt: TGTGCCAGCAGTTACTATAACAGGGGCAATCAGCCCCAGCATTTT; cdr3_aa: CASSYYNRGNQPQHF
j_call: TRBJ2-5; clone_size: .; v_call: TRBV5-4; d_call: .; cdr3_nt: TGTGCCAGCAGCTTTAAAGAGACCCAGTACTTC; cdr3_aa: CASSFKETQYF
j_call: TRBJ1-1; clone_size: once; v_call: TRBV30; d_call: .; cdr3_nt: TGTGCCTGGAGTGCTGAACAGGGAGAAGCTTTCTTT; cdr3_aa: CAWSAEQGEAFF
j_call: TRBJ1-2; clone_size: .; v_call: TRBV19; d_call: .; cdr3_nt: TGTGCCAGTAGTATAGCCCCACGGAACTATGGCTACACCTTC; cdr3_aa: CASSIAPRNYGYTF
j_call: TRBJ2-1; clone_size: .; v_call: TRBV19; d_call: TRBD2; cdr3_nt: TGTGCCAGTAGTCAAGTAGCGGGAGGGCACTACAATGAGCAGTTCTTC; cdr3_aa: CASSQVAGGHYNEQFF
j_call: TRBJ2-7; clone_size: .; v_call: TRBV28; d_call: TRBD2; cdr3_nt: TGTGCCAGCAGTTCGACTAGCGGTGCCTACGAGCAGTACTTC; cdr3_aa: CASSSTSGAYEQYF
j_call: TRBJ2-1; clone_size: .; v_call: TRBV18; d_call: .; cdr3_nt: TGTGCCAGCTCGCAAACCGGGACATATCTGTTCTTC; cdr3_aa: CASSQTGTYLFF
j_call: TRBJ1-1; clone_size: .; v_call: TRBV7-2; d_call: .; cdr3_nt: TGTGCCAGCAGAAGGGGCAGACAGAACACTGAAGCTTTCTTT; cdr3_aa: CASRRGRQNTEAFF
j_call: TRBJ2-5; clone_size: few; v_call: TRBV3-1/TRBV3-2; d_call: .; cdr3_nt: TGTGCCAGCACCCAACACGACTTAAGACCGCGCGGGAGAGGGGGTCAAGAGACCCAGTACTTC; cdr3_aa: CASTQHDLRPRGRGGQETQYF
j_call: TRBJ1-2; clone_size: .; v_call: TRBV5-4; d_call: TRBD1; cdr3_nt: TGTGCCAGCAGCGCAGGGGGCAGGATGGGAATATCCGGCTACACCTTC; cdr3_aa: CASSAGGRMGISGYTF
j_call: TRBJ1-2; clone_size: .; v_call: TRBV5-8; d_call: .; cdr3_nt: TGTGCCAGCAGCACCCCGGACAGTAGAAGGGGCTACACCTTC; cdr3_aa: CASSTPDSRRGYTF
j_call: TRBJ1-1; clone_size: .; v_call: TRBV2; d_call: TRBD1; cdr3_nt: TGTGCCAGCAGGGGACAGGGAATGGGGACTGAAGCTTTCTTT; cdr3_aa: CASRGQGMGTEAFF
j_call: TRBJ1-4; clone_size: .; v_call: TRBV24-1; d_call: .; cdr3_nt: TGTGCCACCAGTGATTTACCTCCCGGGGAGGTTGCAACTAATGAAAAACTGTTTTTT; cdr3_aa: CATSDLPPGEVATNEKLFF
j_call: TRBJ2-3; clone_size: .; v_call: TRBV5-1; d_call: .; cdr3_nt: TGCGCCAGCAGCTTGGCCGGTAGCGCTAGTAACACAGATACGCAGTATTTT; cdr3_aa: CASSLAGSASNTDTQYF
j_call: TRBJ1-4; clone_size: .; v_call: TRBV19; d_call: TRBD1; cdr3_nt: TGTGCCAGTAGTCCAGGACAGGGGACGGCAACTAATGAAAAACTGTTTTTT; cdr3_aa: CASSPGQGTATNEKLFF
j_call: TRBJ1-1; clone_size: .; v_call: TRBV6-5; d_call: .; cdr3_nt: TGTGCCAGCAGTTACTCGGGGAGGACAACTGAAGCTTTCTTT; cdr3_aa: CASSYSGRTTEAFF
j_call: TRBJ2-1; clone_size: .; v_call: TRBV9; d_call: TRBD2; cdr3_nt: TGTGCCAGCAGCCAAAGCGGGGGCTCCTACAATGAGCAGTTCTTC; cdr3_aa: CASSQSGGSYNEQFF
j_call: TRBJ1-5; clone_size: .; v_call: TRBV7-9; d_call: TRBD1; cdr3_nt: TGTGCCAGCAGCAGCGGACAGGGCTCCTATAGCAATCAGCCCCAGCATTTT; cdr3_aa: CASSSGQGSYSNQPQHF
j_call: TRBJ1-2; clone_size: .; v_call: TRBV6-2/TRBV6-3; d_call: .; cdr3_nt: TGTGCCAGCAGTTACAGATCGGTTCGGAACTATGGCTACACCTTC; cdr3_aa: CASSYRSVRNYGYTF
j_call: TRBJ1-3; clone_size: .; v_call: TRBV27; d_call: .; cdr3_nt: TGTGCCAGCAGTTACGGGAGAGCTGGAAACACCATATATTTT; cdr3_aa: CASSYGRAGNTIYF
j_call: TRBJ2-3; clone_size: .; v_call: TRBV2; d_call: TRBD2; cdr3_nt: TGTGCCAGCATGCTGCGCAGCCGGGGAGCGGGAGGGAACACAGATACGCAGTATTTT; cdr3_aa: CASMLRSRGAGGNTDTQYF
j_call: TRBJ2-3; clone_size: .; v_call: TRBV12-5; d_call: .; cdr3_nt: TGTGCTAGTGGGGCTAGCGGCACAGATACGCAGTATTTT; cdr3_aa: CASGASGTDTQYF
j_call: TRBJ2-3; clone_size: .; v_call: TRBV6-2/TRBV6-3; d_call: TRBD2; cdr3_nt: TGTGCCAGCAGTTTTTTAGCGGGAGGGACAGATACGCAGTATTTT; cdr3_aa: CASSFLAGGTDTQYF